These 11 T cell receptor beta chains were sequenced from one sample in a study of cytomegalovirus exposure and HLA in healthy donors. 13 Jbeta primers and 60 Vbeta primers were used for the PCR. Assay: immunoSEQ multiplex PCR; the TCRdb copy retains only in-frame clones and omits some. Among about 90,000 clones, over 60% were seen once, and the ten largest hold 20% to 25%. The sample comprised PBMCs. The receptors come from a woman aged 50 to 60 in good health and CMV-seropositive.

This clone was observed a single time. The rearrangement uses TRBV6-1 and TRBJ1-1; D might be TRBD1 (6 bases). Trimming took off 6 bases at V and 5 bases at J, with 13 bases between the two ends. CDR3 length: 13 amino acids. Germline CDR1 is MNHNS and CDR2 is SASEGT. CDR3 protein: CASRWGRGTEAFF. The CDR3 nucleotides are TGTGCCAGCAGATGGGGGCGGGGGACTGAAGCTTTCTTT.

V and J are TRBV28 and TRBJ1-6; 7 bases are a match to TRBD1. The germline gives CDR1 MDHEN, CDR2 SYDVKM. The CDR3 consists of 15 residues. The V and J ends lost 7 bases and 9 bases, in that order; junction bases with no gene match: 12. Here the CDR3 reads CASNQRQGLGSPLHF. The CDR3 nucleotides read TGTGCCAGCAACCAACGACAGGGACTGGGTTCACCCCTCCACTTT.

In its sample, this clone was seen once. The V call is TRBV6-5, the J call TRBJ1-2; perhaps TRBD1 as D (6 bases). This CDR3 spans 14 amino acids. Germline V gene sequence: CDR1 MNHEY, CDR2 SVGAGI. V dropped 2 bases and J dropped 8 bases, with 15 bases sitting between them. CDR3 residues: CASSYGDNPYGYTF. The CDR3 DNA reads as TGTGCCAGCAGTTACGGGGACAACCCCTACGGCTACACCTTC.

The rearrangement uses TRBV5-4 and TRBJ2-5; 7 nucleotides line up with TRBD2. V dropped 2 bases and J dropped 2; count of bases not matched to a gene: 6. The CDR3 runs to 15 residues. Germline values: CDR1 SGHNT, CDR2 YYREEE (reference sequence). For the CDR3, the DNA is TGTGCCAGCAGCTTCTCCGGAGCGGGACAAGAGACCCAGTACTTC. Protein: CASSFSGAGQETQYF.

This chain joins TRBV2 and TRBJ2-3; D unresolved. This CDR3 has 12 amino acids. Trimming left V 7 bases short and J 2 bases short, with 7 bases between. Per germline, CDR1 SNHLY and CDR2 FYNNEI. In DNA, the CDR3 is TGTGCCAGCACTCCCTCCACAGATACGCAGTATTTT. Translated, it gives CASTPSTDTQYF.

The chain links TRBV30 to TRBJ2-5, with TRBD2 matching 9 bases. This CDR3 has 15 residues. In germline, CDR1 is GTSNPN, CDR2 SVGIG (reference sequence). With V trimmed by 0 bases and J by 4 bases, 6 bases remained unmatched. The CDR3 DNA sequence: TGTGCCTGGAGTGTTGGAGTAGCGGGGGTAGAGACCCAGTACTTC. It encodes CAWSVGVAGVETQYF.

V and J are TRBV5-1 and TRBJ2-5; 8 bases match TRBD2. With V trimmed by 4 bases and J by 1 base, 6 bases remained unmatched. The CDR3 is 15 amino acids. The germline V gene encodes CDR1 SGHRS and CDR2 YFSETQ. The CDR3 DNA reads TGCGCCAGCAGCATGAGCGGGGGCCCCCAAGAGACCCAGTACTTC. Residues: CASSMSGGPQETQYF.

The CDR3 bases are TGCGCCAGCAGCCAAGAGGGAGTCCACTCTGGAAACACCATATATTTT. Residues: CASSQEGVHSGNTIYF. The chain recombines TRBV4-1 with TRBJ1-3, with unresolved D. Germline V CDR1 and CDR2: MGHRA, YSYEKL. Trimming removed 0 bases at V and 0 bases at J, with 9 bases between. The CDR3 runs to 16 residues.

The gene calls are TRBV28 and TRBJ2-3; 11 positions agree with TRBD2. The CDR3 runs 17 residues. V dropped 4 bases and J dropped 2; count of bases not matched to a gene: 8. CDR1 MDHEN and CDR2 SYDVKM come from the germline V gene. CDR3 protein: CASSYGVAGGNTDTQYF. DNA of the CDR3: TGTGCCAGCAGTTATGGGGTAGCGGGGGGGAACACAGATACGCAGTATTTT.

This clone appeared a few times. V and J are TRBV6-5 and TRBJ2-7, with D perhaps matching TRBD2 (6 bases). V lost 2 bases to trimming and J lost 3 bases, with 17 bases between them. Germline CDR1 and CDR2: MNHEY and SVGAGI. The CDR3 loop spans 16 amino acids. CDR3 sequence: CASSYEPPGVGYEQYF. The CDR3 coding sequence is TGTGCCAGCAGTTACGAGCCCCCGGGGGTTGGCTACGAGCAGTACTTC.

The chain joins TRBV5-3 to TRBJ1-2; D may be TRBD1 (6 bases). TRBV5-3 qualifies as an ORF whose function is uncertain. V gave up 5 bases and J gave up 8 bases, with 19 bases separating them. The CDR3 is 14 amino acids. CDR3 region: CARSPGHALRGYTF. CDR3 nucleotides: TGTGCCAGAAGTCCGGGACACGCACTGAGGGGCTACACCTTC.